The entry below describes one T cell receptor beta chain. Its antigen is not yet known. Per-base quality was not reported, and no clone a single base away is much larger than it. The data belong to a study of blood T cell repertoires in COVID-19 (dated by TCRdb to between 2020 and 2021). For the wider study: Samples from collaborators originated in the United States, Italy and Spain and spanned both the acute and convalescent phases of COVID-19. The material from the prospective study consisted of cDNA or gDNA derived from T cells, B-cell-depleted T cells, or PBMCs. The sample metadata nearly always contained a de-identified subject ID, COVID-19 status, age in years and sex. Samples were obtained from the ongoing ImmuneRACE study (first 160 participants) and from about 1,300 subjects provided by 6 global collaborators. The repertoires were released in a freely available public database intended as a resource for research on the immune response to SARS-CoV-2. Where HLA class I and class II types were available, the types were taken from metadata supplied by the sample provider, not from assay-based typing. The dataset comprised deeply sampled blood TCRbeta repertoires from subjects exposed to, actively infected with, or recovered from COVID-19.

TCRbeta CDR3 regions were amplified from genomic DNA using the immunoSEQ Assay, a bias-controlled multiplex PCR. As for the authors' bioinformatics: Nucleated cell counts per sample were estimated from amplification of reference gene primers within the assay. Sequence reads were collapsed and filtered to measure the absolute abundance of every unique TCRbeta CDR3 rearrangement. Productive Simpson clonality was computed per sample as the square root of Simpson's diversity index over productive rearrangements. The source is immuneACCESS, and TCRdb retained only in-frame sequences with V and J called. Part of the clones is not carried over; for the studies checked, unresolved V genes explain less than half of this, and the remainder is unexplained. V and J calls and clone size are as listed in that table; D and trimming were resolved from the DNA. The sample table lists 60,000 to 70,000 clones, 80% to 90% of them with a count of one. Of the sample, approximately 1.5% is held by the ten largest clones.

Each collaborating institution followed its own protocols to collect whole blood in K2EDTA tubes. For TCRbeta analysis, collaborator samples were shipped as frozen whole blood, as isolated PBMCs, or as DNA extracted from either sample type. Overall study results and their limits: The amount of clinical and demographic metadata varied by source and participant and was provided uncurated.

V is pared back by 3 bases and J by 6 bases, with 18 bases lying between the germline termini. CDR1 and CDR2, per the germline V gene (reference sequence), are LNHDA and SQIVND. Reading from cysteine to phenylalanine, the CDR3 counts 15 amino acids. Here the CDR3 DNA is all that survives: 45 bases in frame from base 1. The V and J segments used are TRBV19 and TRBJ2-7; the D gene is possibly TRBD2, with 5 bases matching. The TCR sequence derives from a woman in her sixties with acute or convalescent COVID-19. Specimen: peripheral blood. The sequenced DNA: TGTGCCAGTAGTATTTCTAGCAGCCGATTCTCCGAGCAGTACTTC. It specifies CASSISSSRFSEQYF.